This TCR beta chain appears in the sequencing data of a study of CD8 T cells in Susac syndrome (dated by TCRdb to between 2017 and 2020). Regarding the complete study: Repertoire sequencing was used to test whether CD8+ T cell activation and differentiation in Susac syndrome was antigen driven. Clonality of the CD8+ T cell repertoire was compared between over ten healthy donors, around 14 Susac syndrome patients and 15 multiple sclerosis patients.

The paper as a whole reports these results and caveats: The number of individuals in the TCR sequencing and HLA analysis was acknowledged as relatively small.

Peripheral blood CD8+ and CD4+ T cells from healthy donors, Susac syndrome patients and multiple sclerosis patients were profiled by high-throughput TCR beta sequencing. The healthy donors served as controls matched for age and sex. Bulk CD8+ and CD4+ T cells were purified magnetically by negative isolation, whereas CD8+ TEMRA cells were enriched by FACS. Blood was drawn into EDTA tubes, processed within 24 hours, and PBMCs were isolated by density gradient centrifugation. PBMCs intended for TCR sequencing were cryopreserved in liquid nitrogen and thawed later in a water bath at 37 degrees C. Purity of sorted or isolated CD4+, CD8+ and CD8+ TEMRA cells was at least 90%. RNA was extracted using the RNeasy kit, and about 0.5 to 1 microgram was reverse transcribed with random hexamers. The immunoSEQ multiplex PCR assay, which covers 54 Vbeta and 13 Jbeta segments, was used to amplify TCR beta CDR3 regions. PCR amplification bias was corrected by using a synthetic template baseline for primer optimization and computational correction. As for the original processing: Only productive sequences were kept, with reads annotated to V, D and J genes according to IMGT and analyzed in immunoSEQ Analyzer. Clonality was calculated as one minus the Shannon entropy normalized by log2 of the number of productive unique sequences. Public and private clones were assessed among the 100 most prevalent clones of each patient and control. Susac-specific clones were defined as absent from healthy and MS cohorts, roughly 1,100 published viral clones and other ImmuneACCESS disease sequences. TCRdb applied fastp at Q25 and MiXCR to the public reads, then kept only in-frame beta chains. Rows are unified per CDR3 protein, each entry keeping the most common DNA and genes. The V and J calls were determined by TCRdb, not by the authors. The sample table shows approximately 75,000 distinct CDR3 sequences, and 95% are seen once. About 0.26% of the sample is taken by the ten largest.

With regard to this clonotype: Its recognized antigen is unknown. One base away there is no much larger clone; base qualities are not given.

Reading from cysteine to phenylalanine, the CDR3 counts 16 amino acids. Solely the CDR3 DNA is kept, with 48 bases framed from the first base. CDR1 and CDR2, looked up from the germline V gene, are MDHEN and SYDVKM. V and J are trimmed by 6 bases and 2 bases, and the gene matches miss 13 bases of the junction. Sequencing input: CD8+ T cells from PBMCs. This receptor was identified in a human donor in good health. The V and J segments used are TRBV28 and TRBJ2-7; 7 nucleotides in the junction match TRBD1. The CDR3 protein sequence reads: CASRSIPAGGTYEQYF. The DNA sequence is given as TGTGCCAGCAGATCCATTCCGGCAGGGGGAACCTACGAGCAGTACTTC.